One T cell receptor (beta chain) is described in this entry. The data originate from a study of control samples from healthy donors and cancer patients. The CDR3 extends over 19 amino acids. In germline, CDR1 is MRHNA, CDR2 SNTAGT. V trimming: 0 bases; J trimming: 6 bases; junction bases outside the gene matches: 18. The data were produced by immunoSEQ multiplex PCR, yet TCRdb's version contains in-frame clones alone and is incomplete. This sample carries approximately 150,000 clones, roughly 94% of them seen once, and the ten largest clones take roughly 15%. The V gene is TRBV6-4, the J gene TRBJ1-2, with TRBD1 matching 8 bases. The source is a man in his sixties with colorectal cancer. The sequencing input was PBMCs. CDR3 in DNA: TGTGCCAGCAGTGACTCGAATACGGACAGGGAATTTTACGGCGATGGCTACACCTTC. This codes for CASSDSNTDREFYGDGYTF.